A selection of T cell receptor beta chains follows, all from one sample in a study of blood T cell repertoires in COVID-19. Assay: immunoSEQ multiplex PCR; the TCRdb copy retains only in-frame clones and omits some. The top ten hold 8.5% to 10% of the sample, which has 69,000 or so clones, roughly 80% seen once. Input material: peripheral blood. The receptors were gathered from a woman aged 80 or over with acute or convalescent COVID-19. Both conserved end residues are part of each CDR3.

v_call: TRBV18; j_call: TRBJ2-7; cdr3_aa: CASSPLGTGGNEQYF
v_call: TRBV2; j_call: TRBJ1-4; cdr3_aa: CASSENPGRTNEKLFF
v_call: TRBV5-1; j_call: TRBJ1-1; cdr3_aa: CASRDGQGFVGNTEAFF
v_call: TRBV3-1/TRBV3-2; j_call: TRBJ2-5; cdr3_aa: CASTGLAGGVETQYF
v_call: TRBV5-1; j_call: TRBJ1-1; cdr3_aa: CASSLDLTNTEAFF
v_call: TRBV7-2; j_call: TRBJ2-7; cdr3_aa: CASGQGGYEQYF
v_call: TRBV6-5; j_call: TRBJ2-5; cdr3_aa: CASSLVAGAAQYF
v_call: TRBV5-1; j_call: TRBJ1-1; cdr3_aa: CASSLGQDKTEAFF
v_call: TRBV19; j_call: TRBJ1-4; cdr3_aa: CASRSSPAATNEKLFF
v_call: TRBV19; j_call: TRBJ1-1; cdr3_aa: CASSRRGLMNTEAFF
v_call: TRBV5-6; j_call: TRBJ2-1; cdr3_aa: CASSWTSGGGNEQFF
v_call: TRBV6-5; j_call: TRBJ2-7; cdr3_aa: CASSYSRAGFDEQYF
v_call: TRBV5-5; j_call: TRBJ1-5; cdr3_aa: CASSPRTADSTQPQHF
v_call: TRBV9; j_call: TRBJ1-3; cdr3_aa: CASSVGPSRAHSGNTIYF
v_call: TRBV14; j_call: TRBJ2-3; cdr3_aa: CASGLAGTDTQYF
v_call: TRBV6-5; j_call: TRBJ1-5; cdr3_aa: CASSIRPGGDQPQHF
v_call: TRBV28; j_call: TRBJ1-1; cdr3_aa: CASSSNQGRGTEAFF
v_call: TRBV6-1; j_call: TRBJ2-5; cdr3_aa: CASSDPAGPQETQYF
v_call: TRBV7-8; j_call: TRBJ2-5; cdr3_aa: CASSLEDRETQYF
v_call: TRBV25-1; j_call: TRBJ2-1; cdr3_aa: CASDPGGAYNEQFF
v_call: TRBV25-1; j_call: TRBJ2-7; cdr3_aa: CASTRAGSYEQYF
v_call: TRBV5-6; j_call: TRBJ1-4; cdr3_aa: CASSYRQGGTTEKLFF
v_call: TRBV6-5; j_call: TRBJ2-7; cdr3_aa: CASRPPSGGSYEQYF
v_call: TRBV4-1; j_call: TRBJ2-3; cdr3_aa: CASSQDQGGKQDTQYF
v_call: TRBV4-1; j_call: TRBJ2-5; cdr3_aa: CASSLGQGQETQYF
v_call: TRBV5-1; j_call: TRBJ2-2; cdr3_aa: CASRSNTGELFF
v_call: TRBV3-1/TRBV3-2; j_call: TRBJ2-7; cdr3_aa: CASSPGGNYEQYF
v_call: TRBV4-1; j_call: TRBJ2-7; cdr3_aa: CASSQDPTLTYEQYF
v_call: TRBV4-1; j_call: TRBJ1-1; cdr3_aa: CASSQSGINTEAFF
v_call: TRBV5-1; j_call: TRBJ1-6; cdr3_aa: CASSLAAQGAFSNSPLHF
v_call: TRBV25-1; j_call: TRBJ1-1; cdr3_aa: CASSENRDGTEAFF
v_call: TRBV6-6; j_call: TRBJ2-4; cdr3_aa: CASSFRTGGNIQYF
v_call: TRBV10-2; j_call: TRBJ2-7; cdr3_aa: CASSNGGLQSSYEQYF
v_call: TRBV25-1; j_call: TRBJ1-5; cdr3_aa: CASSESGLRPQHF
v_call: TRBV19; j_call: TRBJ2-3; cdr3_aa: CASRDRGAGPDTQYF
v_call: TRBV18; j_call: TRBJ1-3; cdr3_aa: CASSPPGQGDGNTIYF
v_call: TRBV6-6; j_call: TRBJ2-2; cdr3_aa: CASSSWTKEGTGELFF
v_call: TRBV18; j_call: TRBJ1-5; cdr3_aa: CASSPQGLAGGQPQHF
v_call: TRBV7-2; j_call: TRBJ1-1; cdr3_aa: CASSGLMNTEAFF
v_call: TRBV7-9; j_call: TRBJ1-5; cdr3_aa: CASSLGGGGNQPQHF
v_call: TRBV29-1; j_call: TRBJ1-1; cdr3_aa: CSVEHRDTEAFF
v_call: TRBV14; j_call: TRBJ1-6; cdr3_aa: CASNPGQGTNSPLHF
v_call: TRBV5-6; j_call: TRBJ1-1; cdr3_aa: CASSLLAGGLEAFF
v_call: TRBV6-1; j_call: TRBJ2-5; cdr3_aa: CASSEAHRGETQYF
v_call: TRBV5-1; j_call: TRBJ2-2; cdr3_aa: CASSLTGGLTGELFF
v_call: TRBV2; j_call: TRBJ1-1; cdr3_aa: CASSSDRGGTEAFF
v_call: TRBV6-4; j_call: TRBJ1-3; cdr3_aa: CASSDGSMSGNTIYF
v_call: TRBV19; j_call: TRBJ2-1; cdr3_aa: CASSQTGAWEQFF
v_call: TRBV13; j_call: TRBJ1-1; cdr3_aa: CASSSGPPGNTEAFF
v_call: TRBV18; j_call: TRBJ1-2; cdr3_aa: CASSPPSGVNYGYTF
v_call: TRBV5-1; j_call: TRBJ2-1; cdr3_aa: CASSLSQGMGQNEQFF
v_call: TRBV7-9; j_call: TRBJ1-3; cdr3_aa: CASSLDGPRELEGNTIYF
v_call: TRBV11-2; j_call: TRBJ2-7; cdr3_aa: CASSLSNYEQYF
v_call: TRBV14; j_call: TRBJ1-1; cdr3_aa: CASSQGTGRNTEAFF
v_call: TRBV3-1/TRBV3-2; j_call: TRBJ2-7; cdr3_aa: CASSQPGQGDEQYF